Listed here is a single T cell receptor beta chain. The antigen it binds to is not known. No qualities accompany the bases; no much larger clone lies one base away. Libraries were constructed by RT-PCR. The sample was run on an Illumina HiSeq 2500. The public reads were run again by TCRdb, first through fastp at Q25 and then through MiXCR, and only productive beta chains were kept. Rows are combined by CDR3 protein, so each entry shows the most common genes and DNA. This sample comprises 300,000 to 350,000 distinct CDR3 sequences, roughly a fifth of them detected only once. The ten biggest clones cover roughly a tenth of the sample. These data are taken from a study of response to subunit inactivated influenza vaccine (dated by TCRdb to 2016 to 2018). Some background on the complete study: To follow how T cells responded to a trivalent subunit inactivated influenza vaccine, the researchers relied on deep quantitative profiling of the T cell receptor repertoire. Points the paper makes about the study in general: The authors proposed that each seasonal influenza vaccination may bring in only a limited number of new T cells.

Via the germline V gene, CDR1 is MDHEN and CDR2 SYDVKM. The CDR3 covers 16 residues, taking in both the cysteine and the phenylalanine. Only CDR3 DNA remains: 48 bases, in frame from the first base. After removal of 4 bases from V and 3 bases from J, the junction retains 6 bases not matched to a gene. The sequences come from PBMCs from blood, collected roughly 20 months after vaccination. This receptor was identified in a man between 50 and 69 years old who received an inactivated influenza vaccine. Donor details come from another sample of the same person, matched by shared clones. Recombination joined TRBV28 with TRBJ2-1; 10 bases in the junction line up with TRBD2. The DNA is as follows: TGTGCCAGCAGTTCCTCACTAGCGGGAATCTACAATGAGCAGTTCTTC. This codes for CASSSSLAGIYNEQFF. With all but the CDR3 taken from the reference TRBV28 and TRBJ2-1 genes, the full variable domain is: DVKVTQSSRYLVKRTGEKVFLECVQDMDHENMFWYRQDPGLGLRLIYFSYDVKMKEKGDIPEGYSVSREKKERFSLILESASTNQTSMYLCASSSSLAGIYNEQFFGPGTRLTVL.